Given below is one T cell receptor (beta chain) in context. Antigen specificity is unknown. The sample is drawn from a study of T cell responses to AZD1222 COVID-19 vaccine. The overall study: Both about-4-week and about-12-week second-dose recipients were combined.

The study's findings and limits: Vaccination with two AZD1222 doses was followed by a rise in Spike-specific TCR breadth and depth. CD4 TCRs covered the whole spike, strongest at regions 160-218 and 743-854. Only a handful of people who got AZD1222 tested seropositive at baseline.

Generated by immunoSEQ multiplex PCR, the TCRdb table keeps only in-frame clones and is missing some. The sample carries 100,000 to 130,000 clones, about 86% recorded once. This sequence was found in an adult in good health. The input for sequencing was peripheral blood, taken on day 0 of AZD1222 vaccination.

This CDR3 is CASSPTGTADYEQYF. The CDR3 DNA follows: TGTGCCAGTAGTCCTACTGGGACAGCAGACTACGAGCAGTACTTC. The chain uses TRBV19 and TRBJ2-7, with 7 bases that match TRBD1. After removal of 5 bases from V and 3 bases from J, the junction contained 10 bases not matched to a gene. The CDR3 totals 15 residues. Germline CDR1 reads LNHDA; CDR2 reads SQIVND (reference sequence).